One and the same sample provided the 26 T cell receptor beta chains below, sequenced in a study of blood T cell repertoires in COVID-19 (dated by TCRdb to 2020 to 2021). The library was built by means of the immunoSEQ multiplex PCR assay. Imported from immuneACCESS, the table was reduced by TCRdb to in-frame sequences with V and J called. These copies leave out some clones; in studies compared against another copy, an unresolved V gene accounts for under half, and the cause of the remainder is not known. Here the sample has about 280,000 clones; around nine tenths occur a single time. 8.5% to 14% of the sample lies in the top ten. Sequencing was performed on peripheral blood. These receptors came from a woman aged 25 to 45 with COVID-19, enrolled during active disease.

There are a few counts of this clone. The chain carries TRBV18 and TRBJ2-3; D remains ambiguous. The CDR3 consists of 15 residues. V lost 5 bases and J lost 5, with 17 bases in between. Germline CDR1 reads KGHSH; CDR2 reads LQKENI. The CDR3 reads CASSSTLVVGDTQYF. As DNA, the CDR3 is TGTGCCAGCTCATCTACCCTAGTTGTTGGAGATACGCAGTATTTT.

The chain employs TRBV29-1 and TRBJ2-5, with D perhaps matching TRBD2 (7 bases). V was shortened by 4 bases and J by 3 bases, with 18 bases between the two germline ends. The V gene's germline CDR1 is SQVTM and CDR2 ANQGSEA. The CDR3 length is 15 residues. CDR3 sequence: CSVGGGRRMKETQYF. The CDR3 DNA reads TGCAGCGTTGGGGGGGGCAGGAGAATGAAAGAGACCCAGTACTTC.

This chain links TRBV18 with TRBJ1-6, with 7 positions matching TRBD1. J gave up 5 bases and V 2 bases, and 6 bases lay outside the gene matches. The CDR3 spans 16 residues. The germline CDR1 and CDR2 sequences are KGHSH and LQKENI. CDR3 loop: CASSPDAGQNNSPLHF. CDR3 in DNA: TGTGCCAGCTCACCAGATGCGGGACAGAATAATTCACCCCTCCACTTT.

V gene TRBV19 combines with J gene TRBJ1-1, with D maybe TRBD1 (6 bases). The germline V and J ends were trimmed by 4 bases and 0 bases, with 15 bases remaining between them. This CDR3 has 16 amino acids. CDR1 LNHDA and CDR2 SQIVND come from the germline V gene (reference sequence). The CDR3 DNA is TGTGCCAGTAGTACTAAATGGGACAACATGAACACTGAAGCTTTCTTT. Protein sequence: CASSTKWDNMNTEAFF.

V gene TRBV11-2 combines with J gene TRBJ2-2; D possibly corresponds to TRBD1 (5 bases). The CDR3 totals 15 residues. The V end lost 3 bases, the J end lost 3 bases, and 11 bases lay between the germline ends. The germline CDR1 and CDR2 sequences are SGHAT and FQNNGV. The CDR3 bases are TGTGCCAGCAGCTTCTGGGGCGTCGACACCGGGGAGCTGTTTTTT. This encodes CASSFWGVDTGELFF. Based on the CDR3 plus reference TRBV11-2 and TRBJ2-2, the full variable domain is EAGVAQSPRYKIIEKRQSVAFWCNPISGHATLYWYQQILGQGPKLLIQFQNNGVVDDSQLPKDRFSAERLKGVDSTLKIQPAKLEDSAVYLCASSFWGVDTGELFFGEGSRLTVL.

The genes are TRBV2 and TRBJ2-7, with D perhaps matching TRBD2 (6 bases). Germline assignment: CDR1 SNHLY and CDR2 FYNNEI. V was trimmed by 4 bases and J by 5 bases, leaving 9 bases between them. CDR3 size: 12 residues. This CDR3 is CASSGGGNEQYF. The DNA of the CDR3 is TGTGCCAGCAGTGGAGGAGGGAACGAGCAGTACTTC.

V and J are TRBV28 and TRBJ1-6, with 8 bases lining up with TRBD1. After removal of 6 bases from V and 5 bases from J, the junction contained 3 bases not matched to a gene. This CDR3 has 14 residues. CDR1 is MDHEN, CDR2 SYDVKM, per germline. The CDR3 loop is CASSSTGDNSPLHF. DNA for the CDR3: TGTGCCAGCAGCTCGACAGGGGATAATTCACCCCTCCACTTT.

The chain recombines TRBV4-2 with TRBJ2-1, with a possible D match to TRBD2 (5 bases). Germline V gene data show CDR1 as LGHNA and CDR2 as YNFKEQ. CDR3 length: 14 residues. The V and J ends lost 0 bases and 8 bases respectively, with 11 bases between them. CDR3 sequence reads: CASSQDRGTDEQFF. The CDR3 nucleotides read TGTGCCAGCAGCCAAGATCGGGGAACCGATGAGCAGTTCTTC.

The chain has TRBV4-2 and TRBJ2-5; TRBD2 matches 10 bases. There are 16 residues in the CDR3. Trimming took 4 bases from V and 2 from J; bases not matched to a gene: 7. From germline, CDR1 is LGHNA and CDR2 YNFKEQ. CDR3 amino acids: CASSLTLAGSQETQYF. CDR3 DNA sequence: TGTGCCAGCAGCCTGACACTAGCGGGGTCGCAAGAGACCCAGTACTTC.

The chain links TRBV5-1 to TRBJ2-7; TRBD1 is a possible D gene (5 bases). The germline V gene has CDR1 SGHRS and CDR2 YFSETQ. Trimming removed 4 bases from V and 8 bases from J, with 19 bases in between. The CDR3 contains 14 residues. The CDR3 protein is CASSRDVTVEKQYF. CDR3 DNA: TGCGCCAGCAGCCGTGACGTGACAGTGGAAAAGCAGTACTTC.

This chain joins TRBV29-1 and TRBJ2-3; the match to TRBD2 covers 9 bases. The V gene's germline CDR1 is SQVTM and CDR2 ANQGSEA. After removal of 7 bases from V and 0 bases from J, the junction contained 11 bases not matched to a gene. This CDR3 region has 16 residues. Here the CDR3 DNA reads TGCAGCGCGGGTAGGGCGCGGGGGGGGAGCACAGATACGCAGTATTTT. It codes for CSAGRARGGSTDTQYF.

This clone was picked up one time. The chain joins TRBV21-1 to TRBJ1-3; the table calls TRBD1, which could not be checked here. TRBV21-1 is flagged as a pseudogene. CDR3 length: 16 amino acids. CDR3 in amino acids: CASSKGTGFSGNTIYF. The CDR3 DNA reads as TGTGCCAGCAGCAAAGGAACAGGATTCTCTGGAAACACCATATATTTT.

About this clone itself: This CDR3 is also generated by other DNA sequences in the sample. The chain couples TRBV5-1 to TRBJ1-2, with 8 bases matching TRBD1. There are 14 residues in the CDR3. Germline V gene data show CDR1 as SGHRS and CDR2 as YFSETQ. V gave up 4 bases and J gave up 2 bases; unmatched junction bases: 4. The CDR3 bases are TGCGCCAGCAGCCTAGGACAGGGAAACTATGGCTACACCTTC. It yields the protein CASSLGQGNYGYTF.

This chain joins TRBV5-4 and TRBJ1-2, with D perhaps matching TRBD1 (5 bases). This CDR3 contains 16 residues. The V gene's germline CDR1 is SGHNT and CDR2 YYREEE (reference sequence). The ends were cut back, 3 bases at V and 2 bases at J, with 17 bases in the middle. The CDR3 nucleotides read TGTGCCAGCAGCTCGGACGCCAAAACAGGCAACTATGGCTACACCTTC. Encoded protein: CASSSDAKTGNYGYTF.

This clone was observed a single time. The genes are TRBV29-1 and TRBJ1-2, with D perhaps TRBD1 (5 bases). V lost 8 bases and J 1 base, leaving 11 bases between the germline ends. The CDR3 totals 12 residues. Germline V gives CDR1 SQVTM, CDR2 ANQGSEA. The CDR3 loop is CSSDSINYGYTF. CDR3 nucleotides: TGCAGCTCCGACAGCATTAACTATGGCTACACCTTC. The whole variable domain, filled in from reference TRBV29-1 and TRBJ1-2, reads SAVISQKPSRDICQRGTSLTIQCQVDSQVTMMFWYRQQPGQSLTLIATANQGSEATYESGFVIDKFPISRPNLTFSTLTVSNMSPEDSSIYLCSSDSINYGYTFGSGTRLTVV.

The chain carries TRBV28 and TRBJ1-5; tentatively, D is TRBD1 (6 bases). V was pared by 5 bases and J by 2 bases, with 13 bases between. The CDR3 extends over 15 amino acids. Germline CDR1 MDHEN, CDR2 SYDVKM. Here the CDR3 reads CASSRPKGGNQPQHF. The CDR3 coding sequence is TGTGCCAGCAGTCGACCGAAGGGGGGCAATCAGCCCCAGCATTTT. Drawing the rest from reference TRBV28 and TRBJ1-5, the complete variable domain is DVKVTQSSRYLVKRTGEKVFLECVQDMDHENMFWYRQDPGLGLRLIYFSYDVKMKEKGDIPEGYSVSREKKERFSLILESASTNQTSMYLCASSRPKGGNQPQHFGDGTRLSIL.

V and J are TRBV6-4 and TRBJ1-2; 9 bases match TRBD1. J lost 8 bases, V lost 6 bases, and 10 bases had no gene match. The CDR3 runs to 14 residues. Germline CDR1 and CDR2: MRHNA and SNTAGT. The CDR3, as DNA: TGTGCCAGCAGCGGTTCACAGGGGGCGAGGGGCTACACCTTC. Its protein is CASSGSQGARGYTF.

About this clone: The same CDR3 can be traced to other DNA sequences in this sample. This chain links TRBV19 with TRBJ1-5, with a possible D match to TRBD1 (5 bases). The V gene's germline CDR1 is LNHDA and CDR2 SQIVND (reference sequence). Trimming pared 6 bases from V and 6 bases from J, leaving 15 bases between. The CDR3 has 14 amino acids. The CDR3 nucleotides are TGTGCCAGTAGCCTCACCGGGGGGAGTCAGCCCCAGCATTTT. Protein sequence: CASSLTGGSQPQHF.

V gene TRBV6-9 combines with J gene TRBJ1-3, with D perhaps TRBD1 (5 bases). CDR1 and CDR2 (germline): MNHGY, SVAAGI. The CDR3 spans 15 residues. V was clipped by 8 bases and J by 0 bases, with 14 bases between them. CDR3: CASLGGYHSGNTIYF. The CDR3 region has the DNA TGTGCCAGCTTGGGGGGATACCACTCTGGAAACACCATATATTTT.

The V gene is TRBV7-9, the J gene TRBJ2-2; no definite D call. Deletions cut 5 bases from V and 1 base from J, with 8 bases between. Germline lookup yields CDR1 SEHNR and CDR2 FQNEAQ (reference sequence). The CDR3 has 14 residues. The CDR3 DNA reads TGTGCCAGCAGCCCTAACTGGAACACCGGGGAGCTGTTTTTT. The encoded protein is CASSPNWNTGELFF.

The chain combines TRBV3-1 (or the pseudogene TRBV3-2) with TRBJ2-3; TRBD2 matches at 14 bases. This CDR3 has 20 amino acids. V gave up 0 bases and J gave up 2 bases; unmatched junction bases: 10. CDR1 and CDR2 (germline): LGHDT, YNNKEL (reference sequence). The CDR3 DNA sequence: TGTGCCAGCAGCCAAGATGATTTCCGACTAGCGGGGGGGTTCACAGATACGCAGTATTTT. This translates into CASSQDDFRLAGGFTDTQYF.

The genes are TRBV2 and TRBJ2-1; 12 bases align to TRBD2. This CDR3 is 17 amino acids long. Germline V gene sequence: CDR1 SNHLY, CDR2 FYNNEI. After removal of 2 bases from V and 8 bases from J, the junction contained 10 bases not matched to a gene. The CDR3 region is CASSERLAGGPLDEQFF. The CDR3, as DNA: TGTGCCAGCAGTGAACGGCTAGCGGGGGGGCCGTTGGATGAGCAGTTCTTC.

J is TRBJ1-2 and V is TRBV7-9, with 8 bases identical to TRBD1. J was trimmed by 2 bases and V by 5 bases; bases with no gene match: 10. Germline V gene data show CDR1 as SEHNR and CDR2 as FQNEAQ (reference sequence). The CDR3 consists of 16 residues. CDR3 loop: CASSPDRGRANYGYTF. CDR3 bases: TGTGCCAGCAGCCCCGACAGGGGCCGGGCCAACTATGGCTACACCTTC.

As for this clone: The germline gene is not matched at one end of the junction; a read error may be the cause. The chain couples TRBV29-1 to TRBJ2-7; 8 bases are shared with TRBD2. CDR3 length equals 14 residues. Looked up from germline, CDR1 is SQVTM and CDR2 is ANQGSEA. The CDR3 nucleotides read TGCAGCGTGGAAGGACTAGCAGACTCCTACGAGCAGTACTTC. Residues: CSVEGLADSYEQYF.

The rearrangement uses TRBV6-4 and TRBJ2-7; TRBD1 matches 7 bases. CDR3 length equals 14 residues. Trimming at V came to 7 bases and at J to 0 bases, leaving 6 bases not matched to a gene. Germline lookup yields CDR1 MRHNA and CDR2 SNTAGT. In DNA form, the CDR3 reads TGTGCCAGCAAGATCGGGACAGACTCCTACGAGCAGTACTTC. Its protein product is CASKIGTDSYEQYF.

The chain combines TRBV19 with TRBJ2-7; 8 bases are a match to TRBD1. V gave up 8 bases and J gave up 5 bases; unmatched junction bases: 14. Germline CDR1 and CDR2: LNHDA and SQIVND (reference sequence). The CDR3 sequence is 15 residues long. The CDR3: CASRSVRAGGNEQYF. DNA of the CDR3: TGTGCCAGTCGATCCGTCAGGGCAGGGGGCAACGAGCAGTACTTC.